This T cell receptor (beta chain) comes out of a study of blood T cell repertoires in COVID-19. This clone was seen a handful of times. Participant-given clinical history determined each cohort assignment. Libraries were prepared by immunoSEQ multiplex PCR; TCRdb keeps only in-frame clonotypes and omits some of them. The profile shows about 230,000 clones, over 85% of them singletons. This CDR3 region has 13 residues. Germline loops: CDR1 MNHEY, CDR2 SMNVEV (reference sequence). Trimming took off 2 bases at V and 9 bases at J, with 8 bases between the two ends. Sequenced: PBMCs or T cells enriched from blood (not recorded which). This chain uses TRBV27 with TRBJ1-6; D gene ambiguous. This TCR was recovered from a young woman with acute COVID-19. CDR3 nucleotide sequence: TGTGCCAGCAGTTTAGCGAGGGCTTCACCCCTCCACTTT. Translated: CASSLARASPLHF.